The clone carrying this T cell receptor beta chain was seen repeatedly, ten times or more. The entry originates in a study of T cells in Graves' hyperthyroidism and ophthalmopathy. TCR beta CDR3 region amplification was performed from RNA transcripts. First-round RT-PCR of the TCR CDR3 relied on the HTBI primer set. TCRdb processed the multiplex PCR reads anew with MiXCR; each CDR3 protein has one entry. The sample holds 450,000 to 650,000 distinct CDR3 sequences, roughly a sixth seen once. From germline, CDR1 is MDHEN and CDR2 SYDVKM. Trimming removed 6 bases at V and 4 bases at J, with 15 bases between. The CDR3 covers 14 residues.

The source material was blood. The receptor's source is a woman aged 18-30 years with Graves' ophthalmopathy. This chain uses TRBV28 with TRBJ1-1; D ambiguous. This CDR3 is CASRPSGGSTEAFF. Written as DNA, the CDR3 is TGTGCCAGCAGACCCTCAGGAGGATCCACTGAAGCTTTCTTT.